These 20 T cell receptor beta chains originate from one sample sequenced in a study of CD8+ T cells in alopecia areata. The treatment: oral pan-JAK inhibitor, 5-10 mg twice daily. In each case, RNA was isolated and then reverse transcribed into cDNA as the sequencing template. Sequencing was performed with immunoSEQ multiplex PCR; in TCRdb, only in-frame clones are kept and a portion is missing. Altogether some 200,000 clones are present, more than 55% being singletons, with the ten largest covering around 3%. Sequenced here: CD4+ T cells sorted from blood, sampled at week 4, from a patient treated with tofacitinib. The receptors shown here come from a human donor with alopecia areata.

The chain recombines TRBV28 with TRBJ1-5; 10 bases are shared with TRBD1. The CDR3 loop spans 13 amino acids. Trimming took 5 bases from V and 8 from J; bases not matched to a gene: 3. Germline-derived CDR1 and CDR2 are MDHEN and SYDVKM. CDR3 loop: CASSPGTGEPQHF. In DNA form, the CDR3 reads TGTGCCAGCAGTCCCGGGACAGGGGAGCCCCAGCATTTT.

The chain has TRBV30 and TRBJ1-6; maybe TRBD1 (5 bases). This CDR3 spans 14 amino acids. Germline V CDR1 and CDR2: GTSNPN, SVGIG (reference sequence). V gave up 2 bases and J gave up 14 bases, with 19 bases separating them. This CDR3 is CAWSNGQGNSALHF. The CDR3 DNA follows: TGTGCCTGGAGTAATGGGCAGGGAAATTCGGCCCTCCACTTT.

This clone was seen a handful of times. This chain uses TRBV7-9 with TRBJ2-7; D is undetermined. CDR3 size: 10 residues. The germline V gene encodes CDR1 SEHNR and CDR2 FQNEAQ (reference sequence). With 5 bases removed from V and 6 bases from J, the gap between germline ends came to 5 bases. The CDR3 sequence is CASSRSEQYF. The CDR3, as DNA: TGTGCCAGCAGCCGTAGCGAGCAGTACTTC.

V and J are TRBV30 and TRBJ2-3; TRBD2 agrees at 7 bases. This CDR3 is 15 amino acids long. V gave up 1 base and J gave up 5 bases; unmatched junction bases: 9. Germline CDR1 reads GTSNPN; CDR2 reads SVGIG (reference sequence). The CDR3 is CAWSEVGGGVDTQYF. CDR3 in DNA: TGTGCCTGGAGTGAAGTCGGCGGGGGAGTAGATACGCAGTATTTT.

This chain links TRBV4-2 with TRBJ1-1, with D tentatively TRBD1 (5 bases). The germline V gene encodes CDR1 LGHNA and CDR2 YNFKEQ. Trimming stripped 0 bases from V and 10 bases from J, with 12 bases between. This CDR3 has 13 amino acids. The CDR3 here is CASSQDSQGGAFF. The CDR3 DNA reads TGTGCCAGCAGCCAAGATTCGCAGGGTGGAGCTTTCTTT.

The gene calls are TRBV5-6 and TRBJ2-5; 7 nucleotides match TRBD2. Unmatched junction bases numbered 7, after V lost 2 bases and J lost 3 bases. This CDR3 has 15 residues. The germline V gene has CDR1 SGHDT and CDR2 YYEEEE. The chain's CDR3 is CASSLGAGVEETQYF. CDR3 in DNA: TGTGCCAGCAGCTTAGGGGCGGGGGTAGAAGAGACCCAGTACTTC.

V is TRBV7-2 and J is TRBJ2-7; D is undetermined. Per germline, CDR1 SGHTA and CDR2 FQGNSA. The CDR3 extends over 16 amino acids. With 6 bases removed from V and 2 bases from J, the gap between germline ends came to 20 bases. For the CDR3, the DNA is TGTGCCAGCAGTGATCCGGTCGGGTGGAACACCTACGAGCAGTACTTC. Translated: CASSDPVGWNTYEQYF.

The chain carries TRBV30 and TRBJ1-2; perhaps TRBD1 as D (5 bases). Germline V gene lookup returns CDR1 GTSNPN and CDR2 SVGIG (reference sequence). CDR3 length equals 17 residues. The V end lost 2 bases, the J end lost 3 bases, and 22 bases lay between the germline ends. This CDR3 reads CAWSREVGGRVDYGYTF. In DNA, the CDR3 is TGTGCCTGGAGTCGAGAGGTCGGTGGCAGGGTGGACTATGGCTACACCTTC.

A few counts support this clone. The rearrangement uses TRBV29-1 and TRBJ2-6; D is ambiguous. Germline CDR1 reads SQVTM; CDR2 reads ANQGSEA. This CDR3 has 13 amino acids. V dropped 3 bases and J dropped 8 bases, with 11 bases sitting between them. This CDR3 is CSVDGAGPNVLTF. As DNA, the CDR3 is TGCAGCGTTGATGGTGCAGGACCCAACGTCCTGACTTTC.

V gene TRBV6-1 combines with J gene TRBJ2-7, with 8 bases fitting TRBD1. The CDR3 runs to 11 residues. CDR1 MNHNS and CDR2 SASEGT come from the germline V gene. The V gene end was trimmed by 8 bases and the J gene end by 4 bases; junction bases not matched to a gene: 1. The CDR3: CASGQGYEQYF. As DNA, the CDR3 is TGTGCCAGCGGACAGGGTTACGAGCAGTACTTC.

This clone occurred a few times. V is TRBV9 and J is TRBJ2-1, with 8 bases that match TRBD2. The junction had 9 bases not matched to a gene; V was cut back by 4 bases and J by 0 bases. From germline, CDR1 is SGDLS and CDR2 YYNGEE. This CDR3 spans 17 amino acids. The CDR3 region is CASSPYSGGSSYNEQFF. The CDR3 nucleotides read TGTGCCAGCAGCCCATACAGCGGGGGCTCCTCCTACAATGAGCAGTTCTTC.

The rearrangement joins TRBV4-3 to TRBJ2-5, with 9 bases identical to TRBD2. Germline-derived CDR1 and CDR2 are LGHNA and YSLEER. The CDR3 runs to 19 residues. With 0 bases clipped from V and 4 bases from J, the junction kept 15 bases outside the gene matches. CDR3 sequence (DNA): TGCGCCAGCAGCCAAGAGCCCCCACGGGGTAGCGGGGGTGGAGAGACCCAGTACTTC. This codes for CASSQEPPRGSGGGETQYF.

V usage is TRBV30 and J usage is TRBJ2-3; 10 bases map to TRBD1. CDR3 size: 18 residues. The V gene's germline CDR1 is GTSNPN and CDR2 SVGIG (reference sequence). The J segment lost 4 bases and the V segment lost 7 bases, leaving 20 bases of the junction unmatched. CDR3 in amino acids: CASSPGQGPPLRADTQYF. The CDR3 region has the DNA TGTGCCTCTTCACCGGGACAGGGGCCCCCCCTTAGGGCAGATACGCAGTATTTT.

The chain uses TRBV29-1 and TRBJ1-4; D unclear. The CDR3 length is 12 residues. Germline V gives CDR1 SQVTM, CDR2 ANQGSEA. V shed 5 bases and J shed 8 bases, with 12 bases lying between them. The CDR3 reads CSVRVGREKLFF. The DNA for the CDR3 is TGCAGCGTTAGGGTAGGCCGGGAAAAACTGTTTTTT.

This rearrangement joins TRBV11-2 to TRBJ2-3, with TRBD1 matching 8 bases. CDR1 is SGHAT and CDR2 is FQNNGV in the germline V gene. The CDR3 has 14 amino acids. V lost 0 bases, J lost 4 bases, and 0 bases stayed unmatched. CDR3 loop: CASSLDRGPDTQYF. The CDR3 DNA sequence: TGTGCCAGCAGCTTAGACAGGGGGCCAGATACGCAGTATTTT.

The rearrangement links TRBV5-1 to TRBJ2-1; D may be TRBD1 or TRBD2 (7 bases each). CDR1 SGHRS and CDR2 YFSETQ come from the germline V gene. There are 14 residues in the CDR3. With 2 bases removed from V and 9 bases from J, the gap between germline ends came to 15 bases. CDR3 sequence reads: CASSFTQGRGEQFF. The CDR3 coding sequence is TGCGCCAGCAGCTTCACACAGGGGAGGGGTGAGCAGTTCTTC.

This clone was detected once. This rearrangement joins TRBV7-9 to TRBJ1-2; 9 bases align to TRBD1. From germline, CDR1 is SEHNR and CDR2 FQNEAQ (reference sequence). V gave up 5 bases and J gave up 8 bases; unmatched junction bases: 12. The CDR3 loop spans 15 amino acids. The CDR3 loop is CASSTPEGTGSGYTF. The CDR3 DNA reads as TGTGCCAGCAGCACTCCCGAGGGGACAGGGAGCGGCTACACCTTC. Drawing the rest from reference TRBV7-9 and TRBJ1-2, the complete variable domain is DTGVSQNPRHKITKRGQNVTFRCDPISEHNRLYWYRQTLGQGPEFLTYFQNEAQLEKSRLLSDRFSAERPKGSFSTLEIQRTEQGDSAMYLCASSTPEGTGSGYTFGSGTRLTVV.

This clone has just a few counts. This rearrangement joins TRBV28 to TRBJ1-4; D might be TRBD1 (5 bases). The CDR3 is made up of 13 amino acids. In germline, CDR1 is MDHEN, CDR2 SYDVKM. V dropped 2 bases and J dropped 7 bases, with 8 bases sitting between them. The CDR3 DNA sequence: TGTGCCAGCAGTTTAGGGGGGACTGAAAAACTGTTTTTT. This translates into CASSLGGTEKLFF.

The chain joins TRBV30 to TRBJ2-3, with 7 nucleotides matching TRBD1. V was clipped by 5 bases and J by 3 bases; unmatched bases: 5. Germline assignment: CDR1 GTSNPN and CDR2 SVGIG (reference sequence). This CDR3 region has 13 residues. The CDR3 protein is CAWRQGETDTQYF. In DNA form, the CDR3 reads TGTGCCTGGCGACAGGGAGAGACAGATACGCAGTATTTT.

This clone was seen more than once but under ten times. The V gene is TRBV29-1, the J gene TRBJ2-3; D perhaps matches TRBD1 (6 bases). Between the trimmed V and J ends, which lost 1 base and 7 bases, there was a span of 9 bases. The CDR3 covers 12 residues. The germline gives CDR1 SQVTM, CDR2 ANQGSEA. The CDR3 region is CSVEGQGNTQYF. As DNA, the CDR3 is TGCAGCGTTGAAGGGCAGGGGAATACGCAGTATTTT.